Listed here is a single T cell receptor (beta chain). The sample is drawn from a study of T cell responses to AZD1222 COVID-19 vaccine. Germline CDR1 MRHNA, CDR2 SNTAGT. CDR3 length equals 14 residues. Trimming at V came to 7 bases and at J to 1 base, leaving 3 bases not matched to a gene. Profiled with immunoSEQ multiplex PCR; TCRdb holds only in-frame clones, not every one. Of more than 85,000 clones detected, around 90% appear once; the ten largest clones hold roughly 7%. Sample: peripheral blood, taken on day 0 of AZD1222 vaccination. The V and J genes are TRBV6-4 and TRBJ2-2, with TRBD2 matching 7 bases. The receptor was derived from an adult in good health. For the CDR3, the DNA is TGTGCCAGCAAGATAGCGGGGAACACCGGGGAGCTGTTTTTT. This gives the protein CASKIAGNTGELFF.